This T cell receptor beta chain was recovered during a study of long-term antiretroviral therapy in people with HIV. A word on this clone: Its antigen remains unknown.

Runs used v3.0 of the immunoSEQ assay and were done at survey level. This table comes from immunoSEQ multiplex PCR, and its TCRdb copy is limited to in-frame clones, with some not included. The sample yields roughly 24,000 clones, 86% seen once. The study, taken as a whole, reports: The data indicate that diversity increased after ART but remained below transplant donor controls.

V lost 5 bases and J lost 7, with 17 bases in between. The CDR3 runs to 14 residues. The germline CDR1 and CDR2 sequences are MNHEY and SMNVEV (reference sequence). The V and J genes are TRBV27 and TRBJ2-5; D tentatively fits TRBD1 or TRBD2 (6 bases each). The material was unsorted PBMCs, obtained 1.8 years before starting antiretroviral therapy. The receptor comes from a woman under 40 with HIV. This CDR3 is CASSRDRPEGTQYF. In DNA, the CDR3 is TGTGCCAGCAGTCGCGACAGGCCGGAGGGGACCCAGTACTTC.